What follows is one T cell receptor (beta chain) and its context. Its specificity is unknown. This sample stems from a study of blood T cells in healthy people across ages. Study-level points and caveats: Age brought a roughly linear fall in TCR beta diversity measured per million T cells. Diversity estimates from one million T cells were considered underestimates.

A second about 7 to 11 cycle PCR used barcoded and J-beta primers. MiXCR was run by TCRdb on the 5' RACE reads, yielding one entry per CDR3 protein. This table has 450,000 to 650,000 distinct CDR3 sequences, more than 20% appearing once. The CDR3 covers 18 residues. J was trimmed by 3 bases and V by 3 bases; bases with no gene match: 16. Germline V gives CDR1 LGHNA, CDR2 YSLEER. The data also belong to a second study, concerning T cells of mothers and their children. From that paper: The donors comprised several children and their three healthy Caucasian mothers.

The chain has TRBV4-3 and TRBJ2-7; the match to TRBD1 covers 8 bases. The TCR sequence derives from a boy younger than 18 in good health. The specimen sequenced was blood. The CDR3: CASSQILRIRTGGYEQYF. In DNA form, the CDR3 reads TGCGCCAGCAGCCAGATTCTTCGAATTCGAACAGGGGGCTACGAGCAGTACTTC.